This T cell receptor beta chain was retrieved from a study of T cell responses to AZD1222 COVID-19 vaccine. Overall study results and limits: Clonal diversity was possibly underestimated; the donors were predominantly white British and more often female. It was only five to seven AZD1222 recipients who were seropositive at baseline. Repertoires in all cases were sampled only once the peak T cell response had passed.

The protocol was immunoSEQ multiplex PCR, while the TCRdb copy is restricted to in-frame clones and leaves out a portion. The data contain some 40,000 clones, approximately 88% of them singletons. A word on this clone: Its matching antigen is unknown.

The CDR3 runs to 15 residues. Per germline, CDR1 MDHEN and CDR2 SYDVKM. The V segment lost 6 bases and the J segment 5 bases; nucleotides outside the gene matches: 10. The receptor was derived from an adult who received the MenACWY meningococcal vaccine as a control. The sample in question was peripheral blood, obtained 28 days after the second dose of the MenACWY control vaccine. The V call is TRBV28, the J call TRBJ1-2; 9 positions match TRBD1. CDR3 bases: TGTGCCAGCAGCTTAACCGGGACAGGGAGATATGGCTACACCTTC. Amino acids: CASSLTGTGRYGYTF.